This TCR beta chain emerged from a study of T cell repertoires in ileal Crohn's disease. This clone appeared a few times. Here immunoSEQ multiplex PCR was the method, and the copy in TCRdb shows in-frame clones only, minus some. The sample comprises around 3,700 clones, less than 75% of which are singletons, and roughly 23% rests with the top ten. Time point of the sample: neoterminal ileum biopsy at postoperative endoscopy, about 6 months after surgery. The material sequenced was ileal tissue. The receptor's source is an adult with Crohn's disease.

The CDR3 bases are TGTGCCAGCACCATTAGCGGGGCTAGCACAGATACGCAGTATTTT. It translates to CASTISGASTDTQYF. The gene calls are TRBV7-3 and TRBJ2-3, with 8 bases fitting TRBD2. With V trimmed by 7 bases and J by 0 bases, 6 bases remained unmatched. This CDR3 region has 15 residues. Germline V gene sequence: CDR1 SGHTA, CDR2 FQGTGA. The full variable domain, in which reference TRBV7-3 and TRBJ2-3 provide the parts outside the CDR3, is GAGVSQTPSNKVTEKGKYVELRCDPISGHTALYWYRQSLGQGPEFLIYFQGTGAADDSGLPNDRFFAVRPEGSVSTLKIQRTERGDSAVYLCASTISGASTDTQYFGPGTRLTVL.